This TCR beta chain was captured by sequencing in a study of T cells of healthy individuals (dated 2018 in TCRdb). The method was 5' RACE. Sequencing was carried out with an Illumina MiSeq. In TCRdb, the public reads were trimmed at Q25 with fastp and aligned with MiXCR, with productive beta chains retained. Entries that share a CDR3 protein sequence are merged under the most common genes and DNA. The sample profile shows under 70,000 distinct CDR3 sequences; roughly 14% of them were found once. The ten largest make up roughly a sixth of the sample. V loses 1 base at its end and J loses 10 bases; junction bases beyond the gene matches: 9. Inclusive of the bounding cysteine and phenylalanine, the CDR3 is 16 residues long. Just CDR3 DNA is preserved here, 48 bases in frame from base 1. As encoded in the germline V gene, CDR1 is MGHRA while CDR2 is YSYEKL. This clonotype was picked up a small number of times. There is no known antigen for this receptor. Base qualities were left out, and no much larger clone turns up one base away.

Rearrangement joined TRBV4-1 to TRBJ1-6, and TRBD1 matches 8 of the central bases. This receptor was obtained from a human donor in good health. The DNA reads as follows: TGCGCCAGCAGCCAAGGAACATGGACAGGGCAATCACCCCTCCACTTT. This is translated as CASSQGTWTGQSPLHF.